This TCR beta chain was sequenced during a study of cytomegalovirus exposure and HLA in healthy donors. A multiplex PCR was run with 60 Vbeta primers and 13 Jbeta primers. TCRdb's table, derived via immunoSEQ multiplex PCR, lists solely in-frame clones and lacks some. The sample has fewer than 150,000 clones, more than 70% seen once; the top ten hold under 5.5%. In regard to this clone: Its antigen is as yet unknown.

General study points: Presence/absence results assume similar sequencing depth per donor, which may not hold. Relative to equally common others, HLA-associated TCR beta chains showed greater clonal expansion in a later analysis. TCR beta V segments were, for the most part, productive about 87% or about 30% of the time in an earlier analysis.

The sample comprised PBMCs. The clonotype was recovered from a woman between 50 and 59 years old in good health and CMV-seronegative.

DNA of the CDR3: TGTGCCAGCAGTTTGGGACAGCCCTACTTAAGCTCCTACGAGCAGTACTTC. Translating it yields CASSLGQPYLSSYEQYF. The chain has TRBV28 and TRBJ2-7, with TRBD1 matching 7 bases. The CDR3 consists of 17 residues. Germline-derived CDR1 and CDR2 are MDHEN and SYDVKM. V shed 3 bases, J shed 0 bases, and the junction held 11 bases outside the gene matches.